Sequencing of this TCR beta chain was carried out in a study of T cells expressing NK-cell markers. Background on the study: Repertoire data for TCR beta were derived from sorted T cells (CD3+CD56+NKG2C+, CD3+CD56+NKG2C- and CD3+CD56-NKG2C+). One of eight sequenced donors was HCMV-seronegative; the other seven were seropositive.

Concerning this clonotype: Its antigen remains unknown.

Whole-study findings and limits: In about six donors, dominant NKG2C+ clonotypes were roughly 1.0-7.0% of CD8+ T cells.

This CDR3 spans 12 amino acids. Per the germline V gene, CDR1 is SNHLY and CDR2 is FYNNEI. Production of TCR beta cDNA relied on 5'RACE template switching with UMIs. TCRdb re-called the 5' RACE reads and gives one entry per CDR3 protein, without DNA. Here the sample table reports about 380,000 distinct CDR3 sequences. V usage is TRBV2 and J usage is TRBJ2-1. The clonotype was recovered from a man aged 18-75 years in good health. The specimen sequenced was blood T cells: a sorted CD56 or NKG2C T cell subset, CD4+ or CD8+ T cells, or bulk PBMC T cells (not recorded which). The CDR3 sequence is CASSYRLNEQFF.